These 31 T cell receptor beta chains were all obtained from the same sample, sequenced in a study of blood T cell repertoires in COVID-19. Libraries were prepared by immunoSEQ multiplex PCR; TCRdb keeps only in-frame clonotypes and omits some of them. This sample yields 300,000 to 450,000 clones, of which approximately 86% are seen a single time; over 2.5% belongs to the top ten. The specimen was peripheral blood. All receptors derive from a human donor in a cohort sampled during active COVID-19.

J is TRBJ2-1 and V is TRBV2, with 11 bases lining up with TRBD2. V lost 6 bases to trimming and J lost 7 bases; unmatched junction nucleotides: 8. From germline, CDR1 is SNHLY and CDR2 FYNNEI. This CDR3 has 15 amino acids. The CDR3, as DNA: TGTGCCAGCAGGACATTAGCGGGGGGGCGGAATGAGCAGTTCTTC. Its translation: CASRTLAGGRNEQFF.

This chain joins TRBV5-1 and TRBJ2-2, with 7 positions matching TRBD1. Trimming at V came to 1 base and at J to 5 bases, leaving 5 bases not matched to a gene. The CDR3 runs to 15 residues. CDR1 SGHRS and CDR2 YFSETQ come from the germline V gene. The CDR3 protein is CASSLLPQGTGELFF. CDR3 coding DNA: TGCGCCAGCAGCTTGTTGCCACAGGGGACCGGGGAGCTGTTTTTT.

The chain combines TRBV7-6 with TRBJ2-2, with TRBD2 as a possible D gene (5 bases). Trimming cost V 2 bases and J 3 bases, with 13 bases left between them. The CDR3 length is 16 residues. In germline, CDR1 is SGHVS, CDR2 FNYEAQ. CDR3 protein: CASSLPRGWYTGELFF. DNA of the CDR3: TGTGCCAGCAGCTTACCCCGGGGTTGGTACACCGGGGAGCTGTTTTTT.

V gene TRBV20-1 combines with J gene TRBJ2-7, with 11 bases identical to TRBD2. The trim removed 3 bases at V and 6 bases at J, leaving 7 bases unmatched. Germline V gives CDR1 DFQATT, CDR2 SNEGSKA (reference sequence). The CDR3 length is 14 residues. The CDR3 region has the DNA TGCAGTGCTAGTATACTAGCGGGAGATTCCGAGCAGTACTTC. It specifies CSASILAGDSEQYF.

This chain uses TRBV2 with TRBJ2-5, with 12 bases aligning to TRBD2. This CDR3 region has 15 residues. From germline, CDR1 is SNHLY and CDR2 FYNNEI. The junction had 3 bases not matched to a gene; V was cut back by 4 bases and J by 3 bases. The CDR3 sequence is CASSGRTSGEETQYF. CDR3 sequence (DNA): TGTGCCAGCAGTGGACGGACTAGCGGGGAAGAGACCCAGTACTTC. Together with reference TRBV2 and TRBJ2-5, the CDR3 gives the full variable domain: EPEVTQTPSHQVTQMGQEVILRCVPISNHLYFYWYRQILGQKVEFLVSFYNNEISEKSEIFDDQFSVERPDGSNFTLKIRSTKLEDSAMYFCASSGRTSGEETQYFGPGTRLLVL.

The J gene is TRBJ1-2, the V gene TRBV19; 7 nucleotides align to TRBD1. This CDR3 has 15 residues. The germline CDR1 and CDR2 sequences are LNHDA and SQIVND (reference sequence). The junction had 13 bases not matched to a gene; V was cut back by 7 bases and J by 5 bases. CDR3: CASTLRQGGGYGYTF. For the CDR3, the DNA is TGTGCCAGTACCCTGAGACAGGGTGGAGGTTATGGCTACACCTTC.

The chain joins TRBV27 to TRBJ2-7; D may be TRBD1 (6 bases). CDR3 length: 14 amino acids. The germline CDR1 and CDR2 sequences are MNHEY and SMNVEV (reference sequence). V lost 3 bases to trimming and J lost 3 bases, with 12 bases between them. CDR3: CASSFRDTHYEQYF. CDR3 DNA sequence: TGTGCCAGCAGTTTCCGGGACACCCACTACGAGCAGTACTTC.

The chain is built from TRBV5-1 and TRBJ2-5, with 7 bases fitting TRBD2. J gave up 2 bases and V 0 bases, and 7 bases lay outside the gene matches. Germline values: CDR1 SGHRS, CDR2 YFSETQ. The CDR3 is made up of 16 amino acids. DNA for the CDR3: TGCGCCAGCAGCTTGGGGCTAGCGGCCACTCAAGAGACCCAGTACTTC. This sequence encodes CASSLGLAATQETQYF. Drawing the rest from reference TRBV5-1 and TRBJ2-5, the complete variable domain is KAGVTQTPRYLIKTRGQQVTLSCSPISGHRSVSWYQQTPGQGLQFLFEYFSETQRNKGNFPGRFSGRQFSNSRSEMNVSTLELGDSALYLCASSLGLAATQETQYFGPGTRLLVL.

The rearrangement uses TRBV12-3 or TRBV12-4 and TRBJ2-3; 9 nucleotides align to TRBD1. The length of the CDR3 is 12 residues. V shed 6 bases and J 8 bases; nucleotides not matched to a gene: 3. As DNA, the CDR3 is TGTGCCAGCAGGGGGGGACAGGGTACGCAGTATTTT. Translating gives CASRGGQGTQYF.

The chain recombines TRBV5-1 with TRBJ2-3; 7 positions match TRBD2. Germline trimming cut 1 base from V and 2 bases from J; bases unmatched to any gene: 7. Germline assignment: CDR1 SGHRS and CDR2 YFSETQ. This CDR3 has 16 residues. The CDR3, as DNA: TGCGCCAGCAGCTTGACTCCGGGAGGTCTCACAGATACGCAGTATTTT. Its protein is CASSLTPGGLTDTQYF.

V and J are TRBV6-6 and TRBJ2-1; D possibly corresponds to TRBD1 (6 bases). Trimming cost V 6 bases and J 11 bases, with 11 bases left between them. Germline CDR1 reads MNHNY; CDR2 reads SVGAGI (reference sequence). The CDR3 has 11 amino acids. The CDR3: CASRWTAQQFF. The CDR3 bases are TGTGCCAGCAGGTGGACAGCTCAGCAGTTCTTC.

The V gene is TRBV15, the J gene TRBJ2-7, with TRBD2 matching over 7 bases. The CDR3 spans 14 residues. With V trimmed by 0 bases and J by 7 bases, 6 bases remained unmatched. Per the germline V gene, CDR1 is LNHNV and CDR2 is YYDKDF (reference sequence). The CDR3 DNA is TGTGCCACCAGCAGAGATTCGGGGGGTCGAGAGCAGTACTTC. Translating it yields CATSRDSGGREQYF.

The rearrangement joins TRBV28 to TRBJ1-3, with no clear D. The CDR3 totals 18 residues. The germline gives CDR1 MDHEN, CDR2 SYDVKM. V was shortened by 2 bases and J by 1 base, with 18 bases between the two germline ends. CDR3 sequence (DNA): TGTGCCAGCAGTTTACCCAACTTCTCCTTTTCTTCTGGAAACACCATATATTTT. Translated, it gives CASSLPNFSFSSGNTIYF.

This sequence joins TRBV19 and TRBJ2-2; 8 bases are shared with TRBD2. CDR3 length equals 14 residues. J gave up 5 bases and V 4 bases, and 3 bases lay outside the gene matches. Germline V gives CDR1 LNHDA, CDR2 SQIVND (reference sequence). The CDR3 nucleotides are TGTGCCAGTAGTAGCCGGGGGGGGACCGGGGAGCTGTTTTTT. Protein: CASSSRGGTGELFF.

V is TRBV5-4 and J is TRBJ2-7; weak D call: TRBD1 (5 bases). This CDR3 region has 11 residues. V was clipped by 4 bases and J by 13 bases, with 15 bases between them. The germline CDR1 and CDR2 sequences are SGHNT and YYREEE (reference sequence). This CDR3 reads CASSPGRDRYF. DNA for the CDR3: TGTGCCAGCAGCCCCGGTCGCGACAGATACTTC.

V gene TRBV7-9 combines with J gene TRBJ2-1; D perhaps matches TRBD1 (5 bases). The CDR3 has 16 amino acids. Germline V gene lookup returns CDR1 SEHNR and CDR2 FQNEAQ (reference sequence). Trimming removed 5 bases at V and 0 bases at J, with 14 bases between. The DNA of the CDR3 is TGTGCCAGCAGCCCTTCCGACAGTTACTCCTACAATGAGCAGTTCTTC. This translates into CASSPSDSYSYNEQFF.

The chain combines TRBV21-1 with TRBJ2-2; the D call TRBD2 from the table was never checked on the DNA. TRBV21-1 is a pseudogene. The CDR3 spans 16 residues. CDR3 in amino acids: CASTTSGGDLGGELFF. Here the CDR3 DNA reads TGTGCCAGCACCACTAGCGGGGGGGACCTCGGAGGGGAGCTGTTTTTT.

The rearrangement uses TRBV25-1 and TRBJ1-2, with D uncertain. This CDR3 is 12 amino acids long. The germline V and J ends were trimmed by 6 bases and 4 bases, with 9 bases remaining between them. Germline-derived CDR1 and CDR2 are MGHDK and SYGVNS. CDR3 DNA sequence: TGTGCCAGCAGGCGGGTGGGCTATGGCTACACCTTC. It translates to CASRRVGYGYTF.

The chain carries TRBV19 and TRBJ2-1; the match to TRBD1 covers 10 bases. Germline CDR1 reads LNHDA; CDR2 reads SQIVND (reference sequence). With V trimmed by 5 bases and J by 6 bases, 7 bases remained unmatched. The CDR3 sequence is 15 residues long. The CDR3 DNA is TGTGCCAGTAGTCTGACAGGGGGCGCGGGCAATGAGCAGTTCTTC. Its protein product is CASSLTGGAGNEQFF.

This chain links TRBV5-1 with TRBJ2-1; 9 nucleotides agree with TRBD2. The CDR3 has 13 amino acids. With 5 bases clipped from V and 9 bases from J, the junction kept 6 bases outside the gene matches. In germline, CDR1 is SGHRS, CDR2 YFSETQ. The CDR3 DNA is TGCGCCAGCAGACCTAGCGGGAACTTTGAGCAGTTCTTC. Amino acid sequence: CASRPSGNFEQFF. Full variable domain (outside the CDR3, taken from reference TRBV5-1 and TRBJ2-1): KAGVTQTPRYLIKTRGQQVTLSCSPISGHRSVSWYQQTPGQGLQFLFEYFSETQRNKGNFPGRFSGRQFSNSRSEMNVSTLELGDSALYLCASRPSGNFEQFFGPGTRLTVL.

The chain is built from TRBV2 and TRBJ2-3; TRBD2 is a possible D gene (6 bases). V lost 2 bases and J lost 2, with 11 bases in between. This CDR3 is built from 15 residues. Germline lookup yields CDR1 SNHLY and CDR2 FYNNEI. In nucleotides, the CDR3 is TGTGCCAGCAGTGAACCGGGACTCCTCACAGATACGCAGTATTTT. Translating gives CASSEPGLLTDTQYF.

The chain links TRBV27 to TRBJ1-5; TRBD1 might be the D (6 bases). V lost 6 bases and J 2 bases, leaving 17 bases between the germline ends. This CDR3 has 16 amino acids. Germline assignment: CDR1 MNHEY and CDR2 SMNVEV (reference sequence). In DNA form, the CDR3 reads TGTGCCAGCAGCCACACAGGGTTTGAGGGCAATCAGCCCCAGCATTTT. Its protein product is CASSHTGFEGNQPQHF.

J is TRBJ2-3 and V is TRBV19, with D possibly matching TRBD2 (6 bases). Germline V gene sequence: CDR1 LNHDA, CDR2 SQIVND (reference sequence). The CDR3 consists of 14 residues. Trimming removed 6 bases from V and 5 bases from J, with 15 bases in between. The CDR3: CASSLRGGGDTQYF. The CDR3 nucleotides are TGTGCCAGTAGCCTTCGGGGAGGAGGAGATACGCAGTATTTT.

V usage is TRBV11-2 and J usage is TRBJ2-7, with D possibly matching TRBD2 (6 bases). The CDR3 is 14 amino acids. V dropped 2 bases and J dropped 3 bases, with 11 bases sitting between them. CDR1 is SGHAT, CDR2 FQNNGV, per germline. The CDR3 nucleotides read TGTGCCAGCAGCTTACTGGAGGGAGGCTACGAGCAGTACTTC. Amino acid sequence: CASSLLEGGYEQYF.

The gene calls are TRBV11-3 and TRBJ2-2, with no clear D. The CDR3 has 15 amino acids. Trimming removed 3 bases from V and 5 bases from J, with 13 bases in between. Germline V gene lookup returns CDR1 SGHNT and CDR2 YENEEA. CDR3 region: CASSFRGGETGELFF. CDR3 DNA sequence: TGTGCCAGCAGCTTCCGAGGTGGAGAGACCGGGGAGCTGTTTTTT.

This clone was seen a handful of times. The chain employs TRBV30 and TRBJ1-3, with 9 positions matching TRBD1. V gave up 6 bases and J gave up 0 bases; unmatched junction bases: 6. The length of the CDR3 is 15 residues. Germline CDR1 and CDR2: GTSNPN and SVGIG (reference sequence). CDR3 coding DNA: TGTGCCTGCACAGGGGGCTACCGCTCTGGAAACACCATATATTTT. Amino acids: CACTGGYRSGNTIYF.

The V and J genes are TRBV7-9 and TRBJ2-1, with TRBD2 identical over 10 bases. CDR1 is SEHNR and CDR2 is FQNEAQ in the germline V gene (reference sequence). Trimming at V came to 1 base and at J to 5 bases, leaving 8 bases not matched to a gene. The CDR3 is made up of 17 amino acids. CDR3 residues: CASSLDLAGDGDNEQFF. CDR3 sequence (DNA): TGTGCCAGCAGCTTAGATCTAGCGGGAGACGGAGACAATGAGCAGTTCTTC.

The V gene is TRBV7-8, the J gene TRBJ2-3, with 12 bases fitting TRBD2. Trimming took 2 bases from V and 4 from J; bases not matched to a gene: 10. Germline CDR1 SGHVS, CDR2 FQNEAQ. This CDR3 has 18 residues. The CDR3 loop is CASSLILSSGRAADTQYF. CDR3 sequence (DNA): TGTGCCAGCAGCTTAATTTTGTCTAGCGGGAGGGCCGCAGATACGCAGTATTTT. Full variable domain (outside the CDR3, taken from reference TRBV7-8 and TRBJ2-3): GAGVSQSPRYKVAKRGQDVALRCDPISGHVSLFWYQQALGQGPEFLTYFQNEAQLDKSGLPSDRFFAERPEGSVSTLKIQRTQQEDSAVYLCASSLILSSGRAADTQYFGPGTRLTVL.

The V gene is TRBV2, the J gene TRBJ1-5; D not resolved. CDR3 size: 15 residues. Germline V gene data show CDR1 as SNHLY and CDR2 as FYNNEI. V lost 1 base and J 1 base, leaving 8 bases between the germline ends. The CDR3 region is CASSEDGLSNQPQHF. CDR3 DNA: TGTGCCAGCAGTGAAGACGGACTCAGCAATCAGCCCCAGCATTTT.

The chain uses TRBV29-1 and TRBJ1-1; D may be TRBD1 (5 bases). The ends were cut back, 7 bases at V and 3 bases at J, with 15 bases in the middle. Germline lookup yields CDR1 SQVTM and CDR2 ANQGSEA. CDR3 length: 13 amino acids. CDR3 sequence: CSAGRTLDTEAFF. CDR3 bases: TGCAGCGCTGGGAGGACATTGGACACTGAAGCTTTCTTT.

The gene calls are TRBV10-3 and TRBJ2-7, with 8 bases that match TRBD1. Looked up from germline, CDR1 is ENHRY and CDR2 is SYGVKD. This CDR3 spans 14 amino acids. Trimming cost V 7 bases and J 5 bases; bases outside gene matches: 10. The CDR3 sequence: CAIIADRDLNEQYF. As DNA, the CDR3 is TGTGCCATCATCGCGGACAGGGATTTGAACGAGCAGTACTTC.